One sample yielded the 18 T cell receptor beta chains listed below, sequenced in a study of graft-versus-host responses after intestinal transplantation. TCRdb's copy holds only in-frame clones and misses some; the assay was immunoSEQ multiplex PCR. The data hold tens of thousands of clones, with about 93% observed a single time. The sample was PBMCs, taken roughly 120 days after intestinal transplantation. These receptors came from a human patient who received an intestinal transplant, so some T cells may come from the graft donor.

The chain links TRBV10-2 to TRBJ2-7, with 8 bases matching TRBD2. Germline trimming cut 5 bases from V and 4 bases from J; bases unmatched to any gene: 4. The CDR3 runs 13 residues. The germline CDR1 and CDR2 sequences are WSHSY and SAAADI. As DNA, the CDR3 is TGCGCCAGCAGTTGGCGGGAGGAGTACGAGCAGTACTTC. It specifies CASSWREEYEQYF.

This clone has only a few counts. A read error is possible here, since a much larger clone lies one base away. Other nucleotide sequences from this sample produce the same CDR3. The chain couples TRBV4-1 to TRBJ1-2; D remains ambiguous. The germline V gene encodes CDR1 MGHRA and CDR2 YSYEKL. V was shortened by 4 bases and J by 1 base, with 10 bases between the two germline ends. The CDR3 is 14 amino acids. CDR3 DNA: TGCGCCAGCAGCCCTCGGACGATTAACTATGGCTACACCTTC. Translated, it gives CASSPRTINYGYTF.

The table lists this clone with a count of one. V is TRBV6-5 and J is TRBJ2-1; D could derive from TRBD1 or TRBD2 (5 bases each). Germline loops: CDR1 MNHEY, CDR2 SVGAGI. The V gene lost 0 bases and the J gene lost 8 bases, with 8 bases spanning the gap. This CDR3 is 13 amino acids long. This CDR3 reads CASSYSVGDEQFF. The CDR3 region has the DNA TGTGCCAGCAGTTACTCGGTGGGGGATGAGCAGTTCTTC.

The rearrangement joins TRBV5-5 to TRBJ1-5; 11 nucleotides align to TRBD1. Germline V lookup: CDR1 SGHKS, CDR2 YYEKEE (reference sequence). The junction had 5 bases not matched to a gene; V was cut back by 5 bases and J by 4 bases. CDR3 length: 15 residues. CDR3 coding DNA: TGTGCCAGCAGATCCGGACAGGGGGCGAATCAGCCCCAGCATTTT. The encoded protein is CASRSGQGANQPQHF.

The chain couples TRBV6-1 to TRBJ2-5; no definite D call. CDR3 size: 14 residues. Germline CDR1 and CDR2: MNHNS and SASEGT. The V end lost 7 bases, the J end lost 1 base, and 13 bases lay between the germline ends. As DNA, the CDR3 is TGTGCCAGCACCGGGCCGGGCCTCCAAGAGACCCAGTACTTC. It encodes CASTGPGLQETQYF.

CDR3 coding DNA: TGTGCCAGCAGCGGGGGACTAGCGGGAGGAGAGACCCAGTACTTC. As protein: CASSGGLAGGETQYF. J is TRBJ2-5 and V is TRBV9; 15 bases are shared with TRBD2. The CDR3 covers 15 residues. The trim removed 3 bases at V and 4 bases at J, leaving 1 base unmatched. The germline V gene has CDR1 SGDLS and CDR2 YYNGEE.

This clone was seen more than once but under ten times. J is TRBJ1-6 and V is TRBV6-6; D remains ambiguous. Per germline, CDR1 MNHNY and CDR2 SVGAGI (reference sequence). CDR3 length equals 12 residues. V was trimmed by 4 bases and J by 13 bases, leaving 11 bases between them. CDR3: CASSSTENPLHF. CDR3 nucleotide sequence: TGTGCCAGCAGTTCGACGGAAAACCCCCTCCACTTT.

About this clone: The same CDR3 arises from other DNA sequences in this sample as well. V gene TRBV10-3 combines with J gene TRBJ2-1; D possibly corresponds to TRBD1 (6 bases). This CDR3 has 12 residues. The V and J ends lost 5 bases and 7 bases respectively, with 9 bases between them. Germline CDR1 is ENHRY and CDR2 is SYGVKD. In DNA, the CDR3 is TGTGCCATCAGTCAGGGGTTGAATGAGCAGTTCTTC. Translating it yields CAISQGLNEQFF.

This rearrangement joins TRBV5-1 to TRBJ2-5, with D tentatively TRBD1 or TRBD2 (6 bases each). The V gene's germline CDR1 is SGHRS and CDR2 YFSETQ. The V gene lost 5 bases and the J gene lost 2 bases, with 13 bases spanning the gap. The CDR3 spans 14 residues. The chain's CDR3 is CASSGGAGQETQYF. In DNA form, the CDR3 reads TGCGCCAGCAGTGGGGGCGCGGGGCAAGAGACCCAGTACTTC.

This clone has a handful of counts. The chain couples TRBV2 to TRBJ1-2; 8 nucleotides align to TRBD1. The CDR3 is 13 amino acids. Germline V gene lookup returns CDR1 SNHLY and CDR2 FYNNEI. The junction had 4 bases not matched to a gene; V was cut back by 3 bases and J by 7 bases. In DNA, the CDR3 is TGTGCCAGCAGTGACAGGGGGCCCAGTGGCTACACCTTC. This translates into CASSDRGPSGYTF.

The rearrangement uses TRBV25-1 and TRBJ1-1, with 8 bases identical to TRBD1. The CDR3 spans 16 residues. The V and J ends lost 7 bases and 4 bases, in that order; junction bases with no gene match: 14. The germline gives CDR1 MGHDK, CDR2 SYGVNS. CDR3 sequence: CASNPQGQGAGTEAFF. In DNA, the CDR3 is TGTGCCAGCAACCCCCAGGGGCAGGGGGCCGGCACTGAAGCTTTCTTT.

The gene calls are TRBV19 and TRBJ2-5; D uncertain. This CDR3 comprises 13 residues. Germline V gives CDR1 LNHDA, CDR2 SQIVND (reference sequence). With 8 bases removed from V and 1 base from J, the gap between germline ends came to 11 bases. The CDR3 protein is CASAGQPQETQYF. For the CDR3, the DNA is TGTGCCAGTGCCGGGCAGCCCCAAGAGACCCAGTACTTC.

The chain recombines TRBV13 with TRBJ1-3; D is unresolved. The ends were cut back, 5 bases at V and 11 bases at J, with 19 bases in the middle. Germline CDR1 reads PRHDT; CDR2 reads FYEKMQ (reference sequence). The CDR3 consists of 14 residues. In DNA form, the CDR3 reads TGTGCCAGCAGCCCTGTCCGAGGCCCCGCCTCCATATATTTT. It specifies CASSPVRGPASIYF.

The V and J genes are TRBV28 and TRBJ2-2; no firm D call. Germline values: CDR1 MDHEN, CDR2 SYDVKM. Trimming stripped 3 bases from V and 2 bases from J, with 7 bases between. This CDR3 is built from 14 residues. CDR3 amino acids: CASSFGRNTGELFF. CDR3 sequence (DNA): TGTGCCAGCAGTTTTGGACGAAACACCGGGGAGCTGTTTTTT.

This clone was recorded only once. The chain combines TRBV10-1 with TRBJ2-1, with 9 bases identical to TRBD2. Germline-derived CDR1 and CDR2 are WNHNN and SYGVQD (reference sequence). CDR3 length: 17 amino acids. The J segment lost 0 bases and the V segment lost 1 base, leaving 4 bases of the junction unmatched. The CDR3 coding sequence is TGCGCCAGCAGTGAGTTTAGTAGCGGGGGCTCCTACAATGAGCAGTTCTTC. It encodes CASSEFSSGGSYNEQFF.

The CDR3 region has the DNA TGTGCCAGTAGCCCGACAGGCTGGGGCACTGAAGCTTTCTTT. It specifies CASSPTGWGTEAFF. The J gene is TRBJ1-1, the V gene TRBV19; TRBD1 is a possible D gene (6 bases). CDR1 and CDR2 (germline): LNHDA, SQIVND (reference sequence). The CDR3 sequence is 14 residues long. Trimming took off 6 bases at V and 4 bases at J, with 15 bases between the two ends.

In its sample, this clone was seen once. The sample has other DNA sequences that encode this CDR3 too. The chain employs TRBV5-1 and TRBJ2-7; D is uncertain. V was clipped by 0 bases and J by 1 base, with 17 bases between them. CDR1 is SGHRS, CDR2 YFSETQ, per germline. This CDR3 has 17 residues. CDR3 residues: CASSLGTYPQYSYEQYF. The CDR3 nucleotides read TGCGCCAGCAGCTTGGGCACTTACCCACAGTATTCCTACGAGCAGTACTTC. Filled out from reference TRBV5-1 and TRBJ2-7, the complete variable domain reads KAGVTQTPRYLIKTRGQQVTLSCSPISGHRSVSWYQQTPGQGLQFLFEYFSETQRNKGNFPGRFSGRQFSNSRSEMNVSTLELGDSALYLCASSLGTYPQYSYEQYFGPGTRLTVT.

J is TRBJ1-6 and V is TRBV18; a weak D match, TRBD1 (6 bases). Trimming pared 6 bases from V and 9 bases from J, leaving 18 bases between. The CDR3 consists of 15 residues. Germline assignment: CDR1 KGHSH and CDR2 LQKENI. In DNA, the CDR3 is TGTGCCAGCTCGAAACTGGGGGCTGAGGGTTCACCCCTCCACTTT. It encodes CASSKLGAEGSPLHF. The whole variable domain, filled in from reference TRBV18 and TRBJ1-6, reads NAGVMQNPRHLVRRRGQEARLRCSPMKGHSHVYWYRQLPEEGLKFMVYLQKENIIDESGMPKERFSAEFPKEGPSILRIQQVVRGDSAAYFCASSKLGAEGSPLHFGNGTRLTVT.